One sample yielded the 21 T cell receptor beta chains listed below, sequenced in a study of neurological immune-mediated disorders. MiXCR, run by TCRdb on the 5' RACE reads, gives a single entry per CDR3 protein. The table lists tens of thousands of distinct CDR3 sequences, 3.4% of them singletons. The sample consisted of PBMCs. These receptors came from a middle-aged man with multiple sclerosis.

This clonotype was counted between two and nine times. The CDR3: CAISDGTGNEKLFF. CDR3 bases: TGTGCCATCAGTGACGGGACAGGGAATGAAAAACTGTTTTTT. The chain couples TRBV10-3 to TRBJ1-4; 9 bases are shared with TRBD1. The CDR3 is made up of 14 amino acids. CDR1 ENHRY and CDR2 SYGVKD come from the germline V gene. V was pared by 3 bases and J by 5 bases, with 1 base of the junction left unmatched.

Written as DNA, the CDR3 is TGTGCCAGCTCACCAAACAGGGCTGGAAACACCATATATTTT. It specifies CASSPNRAGNTIYF. The chain links TRBV18 to TRBJ1-3; tentative D call: TRBD1 (6 bases). CDR3 length: 14 amino acids. V was pared by 2 bases and J by 2 bases, with 7 bases between. Germline loops: CDR1 KGHSH, CDR2 LQKENI.

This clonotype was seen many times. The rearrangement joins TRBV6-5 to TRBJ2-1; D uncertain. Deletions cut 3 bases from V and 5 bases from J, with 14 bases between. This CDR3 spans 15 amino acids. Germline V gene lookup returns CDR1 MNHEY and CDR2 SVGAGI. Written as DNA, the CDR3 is TGTGCCAGCAGTTATAGGGCGTACCAAAACAATGAGCAGTTCTTC. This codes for CASSYRAYQNNEQFF.

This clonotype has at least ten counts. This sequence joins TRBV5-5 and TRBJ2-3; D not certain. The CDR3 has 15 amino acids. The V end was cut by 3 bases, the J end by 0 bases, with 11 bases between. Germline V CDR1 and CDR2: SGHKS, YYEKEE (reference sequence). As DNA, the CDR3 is TGTGCCAGCAGCTCTAGAGGTTCTAGCACAGATACGCAGTATTTT. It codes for CASSSRGSSTDTQYF.

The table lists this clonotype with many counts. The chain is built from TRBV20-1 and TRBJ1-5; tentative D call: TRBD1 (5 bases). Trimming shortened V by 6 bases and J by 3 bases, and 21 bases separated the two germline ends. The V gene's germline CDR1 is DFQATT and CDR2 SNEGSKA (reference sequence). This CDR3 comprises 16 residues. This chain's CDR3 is CSAFGAGMGTNQPQHF. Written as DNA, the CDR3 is TGCAGTGCCTTTGGGGCAGGGATGGGGACCAATCAGCCCCAGCATTTT.

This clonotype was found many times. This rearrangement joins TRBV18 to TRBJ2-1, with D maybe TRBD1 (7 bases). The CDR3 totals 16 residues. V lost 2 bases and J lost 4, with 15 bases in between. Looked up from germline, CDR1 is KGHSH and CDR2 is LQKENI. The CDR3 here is CASSPGRDSLYNEQFF. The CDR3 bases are TGTGCCAGCTCACCAGGGCGGGACAGCCTTTACAATGAGCAGTTCTTC.

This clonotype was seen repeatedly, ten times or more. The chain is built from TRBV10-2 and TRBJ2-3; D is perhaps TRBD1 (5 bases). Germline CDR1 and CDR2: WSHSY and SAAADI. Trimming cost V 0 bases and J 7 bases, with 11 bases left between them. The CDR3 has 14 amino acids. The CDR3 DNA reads TGCGCCAGCAGTGAGTCCGCAGGGCTTAATACGCAGTATTTT. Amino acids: CASSESAGLNTQYF.

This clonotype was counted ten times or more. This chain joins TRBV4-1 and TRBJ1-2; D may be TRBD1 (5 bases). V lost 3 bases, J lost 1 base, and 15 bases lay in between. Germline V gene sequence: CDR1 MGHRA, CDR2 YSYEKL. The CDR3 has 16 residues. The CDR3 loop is CASSHGSPRDNYGYTF. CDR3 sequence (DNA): TGCGCCAGCAGCCACGGCTCCCCCAGGGATAACTATGGCTACACCTTC.

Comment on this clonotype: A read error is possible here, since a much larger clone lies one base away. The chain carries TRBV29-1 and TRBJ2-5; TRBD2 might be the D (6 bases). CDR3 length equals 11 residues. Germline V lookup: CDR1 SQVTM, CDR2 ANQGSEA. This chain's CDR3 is CGGIWRENQYF. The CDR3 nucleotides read TGCGGGGGTATTTGGAGGGAGAACCAGTACTTC.

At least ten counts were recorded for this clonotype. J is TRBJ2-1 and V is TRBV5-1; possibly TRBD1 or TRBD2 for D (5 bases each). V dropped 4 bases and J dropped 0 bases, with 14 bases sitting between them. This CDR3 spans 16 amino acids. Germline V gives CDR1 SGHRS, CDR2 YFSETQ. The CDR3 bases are TGCGCCAGCAGCACCGGTGGGGGAAACTCCTACAATGAGCAGTTCTTC. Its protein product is CASSTGGGNSYNEQFF.

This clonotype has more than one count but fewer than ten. The CDR3 region is CAINAGTTYEQYF. The CDR3 bases are TGTGCCATCAACGCCGGGACTACCTACGAGCAGTACTTC. The chain is built from TRBV10-3 and TRBJ2-7; 7 positions match TRBD2. CDR3 size: 13 residues. V trimming: 7 bases; J trimming: 2 bases; junction bases outside the gene matches: 5. CDR1 ENHRY and CDR2 SYGVKD come from the germline V gene.

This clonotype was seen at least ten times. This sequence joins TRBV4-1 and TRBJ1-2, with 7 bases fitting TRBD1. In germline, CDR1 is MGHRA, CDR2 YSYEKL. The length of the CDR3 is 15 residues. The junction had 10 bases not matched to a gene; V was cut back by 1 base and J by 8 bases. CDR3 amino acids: CASSQGDRDQGGYTF. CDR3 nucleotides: TGCGCCAGCAGCCAAGGAGACAGGGACCAAGGGGGCTACACCTTC.

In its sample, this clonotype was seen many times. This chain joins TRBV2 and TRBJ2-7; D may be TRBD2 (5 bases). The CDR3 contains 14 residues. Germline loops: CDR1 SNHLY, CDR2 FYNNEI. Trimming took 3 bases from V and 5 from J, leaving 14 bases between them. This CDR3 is CASSEARGLNEQYF. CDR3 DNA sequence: TGTGCCAGCAGTGAGGCCCGGGGTTTGAACGAGCAGTACTTC.

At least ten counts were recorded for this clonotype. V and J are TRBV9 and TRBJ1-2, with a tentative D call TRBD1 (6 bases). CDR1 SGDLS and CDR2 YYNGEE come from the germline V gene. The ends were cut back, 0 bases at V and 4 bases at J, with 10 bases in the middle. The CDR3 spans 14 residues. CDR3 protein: CASSVGQGIYGYTF. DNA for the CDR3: TGTGCCAGCAGCGTAGGTCAGGGGATCTATGGCTACACCTTC. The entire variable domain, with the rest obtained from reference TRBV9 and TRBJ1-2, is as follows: DSGVTQTPKHLITATGQRVTLRCSPRSGDLSVYWYQQSLDQGLQFLIQYYNGEERAKGNILERFSAQQFPDLHSELNLSSLELGDSALYFCASSVGQGIYGYTFGSGTRLTVV.

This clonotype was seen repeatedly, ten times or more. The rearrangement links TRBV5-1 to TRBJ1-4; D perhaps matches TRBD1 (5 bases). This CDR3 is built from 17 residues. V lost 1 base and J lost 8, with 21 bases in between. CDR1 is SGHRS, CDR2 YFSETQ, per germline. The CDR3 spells CASSLSREDPQGEKLFF. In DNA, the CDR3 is TGCGCCAGCAGCTTGTCCAGGGAGGACCCTCAGGGCGAAAAACTGTTTTTT.

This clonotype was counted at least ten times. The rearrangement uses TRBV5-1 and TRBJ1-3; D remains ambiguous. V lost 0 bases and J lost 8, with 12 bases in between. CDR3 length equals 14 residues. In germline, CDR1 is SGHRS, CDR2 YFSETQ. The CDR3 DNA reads TGCGCCAGCAGCTTGGGAGGGCGGGAAGACACCATATATTTT. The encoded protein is CASSLGGREDTIYF. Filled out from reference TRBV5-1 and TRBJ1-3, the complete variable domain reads KAGVTQTPRYLIKTRGQQVTLSCSPISGHRSVSWYQQTPGQGLQFLFEYFSETQRNKGNFPGRFSGRQFSNSRSEMNVSTLELGDSALYLCASSLGGREDTIYFGEGSWLTVV.

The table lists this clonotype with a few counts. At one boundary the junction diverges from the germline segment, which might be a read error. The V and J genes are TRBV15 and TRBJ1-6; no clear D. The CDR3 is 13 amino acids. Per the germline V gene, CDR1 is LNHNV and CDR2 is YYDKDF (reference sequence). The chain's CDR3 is CATSRGWNSTLNF. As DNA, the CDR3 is TGTGCCACCAGCAGAGGGTGGAATTCAACCCTCAACTTT.

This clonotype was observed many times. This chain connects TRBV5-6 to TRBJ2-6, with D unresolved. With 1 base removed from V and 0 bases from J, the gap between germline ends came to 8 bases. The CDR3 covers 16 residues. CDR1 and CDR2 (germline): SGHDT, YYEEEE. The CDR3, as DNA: TGTGCCAGCAGCTTGTACCTTATCTCTGGGGCCAACGTCCTGACTTTC. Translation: CASSLYLISGANVLTF.

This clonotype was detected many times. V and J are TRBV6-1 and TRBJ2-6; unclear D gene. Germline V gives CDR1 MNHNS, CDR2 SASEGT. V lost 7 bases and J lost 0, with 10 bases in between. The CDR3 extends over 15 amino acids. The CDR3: CASTPRFSGANVLTF. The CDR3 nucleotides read TGTGCCAGCACTCCACGGTTCTCTGGGGCCAACGTCCTGACTTTC.

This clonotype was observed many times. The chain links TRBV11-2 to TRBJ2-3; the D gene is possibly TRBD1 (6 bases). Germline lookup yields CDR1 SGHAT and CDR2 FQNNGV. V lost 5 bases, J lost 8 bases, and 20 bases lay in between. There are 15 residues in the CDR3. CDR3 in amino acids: CASSLITKQGATQYF. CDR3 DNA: TGTGCCAGCAGCCTTATTACAAAACAGGGAGCTACGCAGTATTTT.

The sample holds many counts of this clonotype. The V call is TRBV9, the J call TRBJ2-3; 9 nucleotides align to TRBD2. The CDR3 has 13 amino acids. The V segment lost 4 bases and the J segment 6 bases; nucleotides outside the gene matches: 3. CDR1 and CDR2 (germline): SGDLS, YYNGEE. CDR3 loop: CASSLSGGDTQYF. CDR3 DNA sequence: TGTGCCAGCAGCTTGAGCGGGGGGGATACGCAGTATTTT. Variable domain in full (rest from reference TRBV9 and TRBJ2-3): DSGVTQTPKHLITATGQRVTLRCSPRSGDLSVYWYQQSLDQGLQFLIQYYNGEERAKGNILERFSAQQFPDLHSELNLSSLELGDSALYFCASSLSGGDTQYFGPGTRLTVL.